This T cell receptor beta chain was profiled in a study of long-term antiretroviral therapy in people with HIV. The CDR3 length is 14 residues. Germline V gene sequence: CDR1 GTSNPN, CDR2 SVGIG (reference sequence). V lost 3 bases and J lost 5, with 14 bases in between. Runs used v3.0 of the immunoSEQ assay and were done at survey level. TCRdb's table, derived via immunoSEQ multiplex PCR, lists solely in-frame clones and lacks some. The table has tens of thousands of clones, around 78% seen once. This sequence joins TRBV30 and TRBJ1-5; D is unresolved. The source of this sequence is a woman in her forties or fifties with HIV. The sequencing here drew on unsorted PBMCs, taken 3.1 years after starting antiretroviral therapy. In nucleotides, the CDR3 is TGTGCCTGGAGCACCACAGCGCTAGATCAGCCCCAGCATTTT. Protein sequence: CAWSTTALDQPQHF.